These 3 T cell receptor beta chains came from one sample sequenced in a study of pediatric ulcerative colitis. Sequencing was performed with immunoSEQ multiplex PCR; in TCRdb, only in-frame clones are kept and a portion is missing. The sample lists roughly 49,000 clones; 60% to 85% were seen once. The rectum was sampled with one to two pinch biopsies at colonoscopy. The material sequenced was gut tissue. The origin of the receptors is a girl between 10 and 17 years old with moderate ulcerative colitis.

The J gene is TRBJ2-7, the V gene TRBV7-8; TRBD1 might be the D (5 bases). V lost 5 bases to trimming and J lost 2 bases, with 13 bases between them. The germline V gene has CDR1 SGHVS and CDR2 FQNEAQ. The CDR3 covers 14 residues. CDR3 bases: TGTGCCAGCAGCAATCAGGGCTGGGCCTACGAGCAGTACTTC. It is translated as CASSNQGWAYEQYF.

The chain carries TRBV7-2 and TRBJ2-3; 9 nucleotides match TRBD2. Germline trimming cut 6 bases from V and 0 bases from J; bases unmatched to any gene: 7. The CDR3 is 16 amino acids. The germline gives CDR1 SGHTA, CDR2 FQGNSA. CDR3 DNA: TGTGCCAGCAGACTACAAGCGGGGGGCAGCACAGATACGCAGTATTTT. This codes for CASRLQAGGSTDTQYF.

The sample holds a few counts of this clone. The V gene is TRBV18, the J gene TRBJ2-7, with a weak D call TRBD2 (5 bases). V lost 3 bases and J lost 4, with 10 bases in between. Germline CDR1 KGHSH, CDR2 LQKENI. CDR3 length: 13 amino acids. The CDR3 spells CASSPSSWYEQYF. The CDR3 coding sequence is TGTGCCAGCTCACCCTCTAGCTGGTACGAGCAGTACTTC. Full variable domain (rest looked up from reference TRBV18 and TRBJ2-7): NAGVMQNPRHLVRRRGQEARLRCSPMKGHSHVYWYRQLPEEGLKFMVYLQKENIIDESGMPKERFSAEFPKEGPSILRIQQVVRGDSAAYFCASSPSSWYEQYFGPGTRLTVT.